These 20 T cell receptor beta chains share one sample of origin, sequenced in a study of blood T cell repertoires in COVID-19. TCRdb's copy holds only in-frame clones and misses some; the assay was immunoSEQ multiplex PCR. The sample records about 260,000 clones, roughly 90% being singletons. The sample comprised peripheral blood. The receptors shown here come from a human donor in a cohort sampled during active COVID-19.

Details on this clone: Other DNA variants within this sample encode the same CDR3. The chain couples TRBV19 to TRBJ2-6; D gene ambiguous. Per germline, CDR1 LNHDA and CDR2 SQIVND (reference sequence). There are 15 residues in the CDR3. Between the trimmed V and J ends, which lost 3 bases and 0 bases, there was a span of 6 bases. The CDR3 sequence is CASSIGHSGANVLTF. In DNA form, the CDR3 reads TGTGCCAGTAGTATTGGGCACTCTGGGGCCAACGTCCTGACTTTC.

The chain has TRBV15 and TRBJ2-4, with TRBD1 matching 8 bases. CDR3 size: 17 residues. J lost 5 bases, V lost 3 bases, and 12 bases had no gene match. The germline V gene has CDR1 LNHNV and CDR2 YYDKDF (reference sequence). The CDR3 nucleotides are TGTGCCACCAGCAGCAGAAACCCGGACAGGGTCCAAAACATTCAGTACTTC. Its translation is CATSSRNPDRVQNIQYF.

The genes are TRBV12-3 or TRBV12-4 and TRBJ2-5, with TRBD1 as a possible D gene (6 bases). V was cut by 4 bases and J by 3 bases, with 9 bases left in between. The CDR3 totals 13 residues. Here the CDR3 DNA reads TGTGCCAGCAGTTGGACAGAGAAAGAGACCCAGTACTTC. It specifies CASSWTEKETQYF.

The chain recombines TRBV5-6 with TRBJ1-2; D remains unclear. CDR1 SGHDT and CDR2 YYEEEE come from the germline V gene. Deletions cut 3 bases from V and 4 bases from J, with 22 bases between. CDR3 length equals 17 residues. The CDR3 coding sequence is TGTGCCAGCAGCTACTTAAGGGAGAGATCGGGCGTCTATGGCTACACCTTC. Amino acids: CASSYLRERSGVYGYTF.

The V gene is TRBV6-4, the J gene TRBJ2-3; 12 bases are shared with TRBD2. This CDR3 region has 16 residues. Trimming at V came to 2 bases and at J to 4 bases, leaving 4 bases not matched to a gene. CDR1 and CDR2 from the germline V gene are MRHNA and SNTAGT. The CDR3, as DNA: TGTGCCAGCAGTGACCTAGCGGGGGGGCCACCAGATACGCAGTATTTT. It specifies CASSDLAGGPPDTQYF.

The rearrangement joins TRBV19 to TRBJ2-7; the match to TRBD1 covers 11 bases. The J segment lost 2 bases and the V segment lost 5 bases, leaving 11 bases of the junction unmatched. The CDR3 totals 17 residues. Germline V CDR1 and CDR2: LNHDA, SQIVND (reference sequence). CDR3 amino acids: CASSPRTGGVLTYEQYF. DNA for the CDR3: TGTGCCAGTAGTCCCCGGACAGGGGGCGTTCTAACCTACGAGCAGTACTTC. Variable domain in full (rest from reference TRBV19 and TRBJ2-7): DGGITQSPKYLFRKEGQNVTLSCEQNLNHDAMYWYRQDPGQGLRLIYYSQIVNDFQKGDIAEGYSVSREKKESFPLTVTSAQKNPTAFYLCASSPRTGGVLTYEQYFGPGTRLTVT.

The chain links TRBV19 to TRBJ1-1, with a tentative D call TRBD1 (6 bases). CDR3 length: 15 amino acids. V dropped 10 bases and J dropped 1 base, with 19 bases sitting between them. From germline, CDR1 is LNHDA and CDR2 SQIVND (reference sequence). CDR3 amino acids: CATSDRLISNTEAFF. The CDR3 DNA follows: TGTGCCACCTCCGACAGGTTAATTTCGAACACTGAAGCTTTCTTT.

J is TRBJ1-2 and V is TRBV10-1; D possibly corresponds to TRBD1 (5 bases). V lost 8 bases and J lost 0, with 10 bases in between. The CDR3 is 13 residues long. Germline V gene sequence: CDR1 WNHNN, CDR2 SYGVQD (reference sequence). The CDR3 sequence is CASSREANYGYTF. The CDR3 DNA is TGCGCCAGCTCCAGGGAGGCTAACTATGGCTACACCTTC.

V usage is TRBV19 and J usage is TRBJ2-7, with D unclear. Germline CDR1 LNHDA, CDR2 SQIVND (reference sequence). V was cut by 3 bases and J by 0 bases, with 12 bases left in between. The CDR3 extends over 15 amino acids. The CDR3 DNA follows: TGTGCCAGTAGTATTGGGCAGCTATCCTCCTACGAGCAGTACTTC. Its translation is CASSIGQLSSYEQYF.

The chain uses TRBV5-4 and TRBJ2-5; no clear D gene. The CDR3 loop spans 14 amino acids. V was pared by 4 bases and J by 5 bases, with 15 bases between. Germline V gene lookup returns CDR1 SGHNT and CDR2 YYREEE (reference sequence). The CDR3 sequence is CASSPTRPTETQYF. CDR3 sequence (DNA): TGTGCCAGCAGCCCGACACGGCCGACGGAGACCCAGTACTTC.

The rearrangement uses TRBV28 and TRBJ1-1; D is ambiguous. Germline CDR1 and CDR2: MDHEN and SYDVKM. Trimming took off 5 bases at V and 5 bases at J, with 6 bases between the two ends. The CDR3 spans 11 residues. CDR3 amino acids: CASSHQTEAFF. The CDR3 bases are TGTGCCAGCAGTCATCAAACTGAAGCTTTCTTT. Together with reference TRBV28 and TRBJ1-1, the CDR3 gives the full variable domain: DVKVTQSSRYLVKRTGEKVFLECVQDMDHENMFWYRQDPGLGLRLIYFSYDVKMKEKGDIPEGYSVSREKKERFSLILESASTNQTSMYLCASSHQTEAFFGQGTRLTVV.

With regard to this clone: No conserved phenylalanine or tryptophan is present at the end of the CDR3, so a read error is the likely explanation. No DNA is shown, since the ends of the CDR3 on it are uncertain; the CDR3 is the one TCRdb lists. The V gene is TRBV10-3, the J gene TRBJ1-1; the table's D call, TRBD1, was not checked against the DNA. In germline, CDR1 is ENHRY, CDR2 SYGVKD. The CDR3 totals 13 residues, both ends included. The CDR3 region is CAISESGGEELQL.

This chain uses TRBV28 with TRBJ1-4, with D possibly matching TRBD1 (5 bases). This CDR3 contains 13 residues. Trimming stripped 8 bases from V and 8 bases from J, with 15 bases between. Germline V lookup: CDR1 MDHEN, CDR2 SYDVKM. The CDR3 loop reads CASWTLGGEKLFF. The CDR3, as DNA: TGTGCCAGCTGGACCCTCGGGGGGGAAAAACTGTTTTTT.

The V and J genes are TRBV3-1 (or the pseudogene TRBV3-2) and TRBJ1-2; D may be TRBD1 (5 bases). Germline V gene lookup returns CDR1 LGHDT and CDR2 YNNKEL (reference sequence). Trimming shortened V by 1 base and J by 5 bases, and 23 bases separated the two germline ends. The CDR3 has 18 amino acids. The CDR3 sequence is CASSQVGFGGGLKYGYTF. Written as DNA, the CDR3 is TGTGCCAGCAGCCAAGTAGGTTTCGGGGGTGGGCTTAAGTATGGCTACACCTTC.

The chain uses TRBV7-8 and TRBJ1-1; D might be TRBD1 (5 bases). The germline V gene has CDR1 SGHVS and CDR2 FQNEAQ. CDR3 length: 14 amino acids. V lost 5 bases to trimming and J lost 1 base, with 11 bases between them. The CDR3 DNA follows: TGTGCCAGCAGCGCCCTCCAGGGGAACACTGAAGCTTTCTTT. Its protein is CASSALQGNTEAFF.

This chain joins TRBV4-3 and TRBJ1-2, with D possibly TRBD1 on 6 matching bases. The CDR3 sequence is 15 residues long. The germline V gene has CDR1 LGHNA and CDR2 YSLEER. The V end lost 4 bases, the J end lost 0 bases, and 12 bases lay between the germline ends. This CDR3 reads CASSPTGQANYGYTF. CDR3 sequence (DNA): TGCGCCAGCAGCCCGACAGGCCAAGCTAACTATGGCTACACCTTC.

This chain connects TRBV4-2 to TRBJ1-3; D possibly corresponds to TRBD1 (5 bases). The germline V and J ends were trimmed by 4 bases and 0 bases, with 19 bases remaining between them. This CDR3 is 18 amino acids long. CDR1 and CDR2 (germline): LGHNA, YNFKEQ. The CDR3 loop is CASSPGGVSGASGNTIYF. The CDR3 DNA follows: TGTGCCAGCAGCCCCGGGGGAGTCAGCGGGGCCTCTGGAAACACCATATATTTT.

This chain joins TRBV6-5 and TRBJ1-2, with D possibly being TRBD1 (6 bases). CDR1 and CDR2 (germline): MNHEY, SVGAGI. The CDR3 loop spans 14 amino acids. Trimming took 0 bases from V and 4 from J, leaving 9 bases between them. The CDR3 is CASSYSGQIYGYTF. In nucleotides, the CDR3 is TGTGCCAGCAGTTACTCAGGACAGATCTATGGCTACACCTTC.

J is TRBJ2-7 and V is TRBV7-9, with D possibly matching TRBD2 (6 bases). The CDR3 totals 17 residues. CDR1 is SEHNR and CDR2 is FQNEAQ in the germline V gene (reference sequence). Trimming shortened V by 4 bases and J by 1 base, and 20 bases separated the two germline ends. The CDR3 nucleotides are TGTGCCAGCAGCTCCATGAACTCACCTCGGGGGTCCTACGAGCAGTACTTC. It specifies CASSSMNSPRGSYEQYF.

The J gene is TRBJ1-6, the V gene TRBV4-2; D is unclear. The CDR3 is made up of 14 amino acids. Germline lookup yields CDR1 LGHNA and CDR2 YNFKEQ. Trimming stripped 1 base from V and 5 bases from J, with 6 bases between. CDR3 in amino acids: CASSQARNNSPLHF. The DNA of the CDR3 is TGTGCCAGCAGCCAAGCTAGGAATAATTCACCCCTCCACTTT.